This T cell receptor beta chain originates from a study of sequential checkpoint blockade in melanoma. Assay used: immunoSEQ multiplex PCR; TCRdb lists only in-frame clones, some missing. The table records around 41,000 clones, roughly 90% of them present only once. Treatment reported: randomized to nivolumab then ipilimumab (arm A) or the reverse (arm B). Patients had received no earlier DNA-damaging chemotherapy. This CDR3 is 19 amino acids long. The V gene end was trimmed by 1 base and the J gene end by 0 bases; junction bases not matched to a gene: 14. CDR1 and CDR2 (germline): SGHTA, FQGNSA. The chain carries TRBV7-2 and TRBJ2-5; 7 nucleotides align to TRBD1. The receptor comes from a human donor with melanoma. This specimen was CD8+ T cells sorted from blood (inferred from file names), taken from a patient given nivolumab and ipilimumab in sequence. This CDR3 is CASSLGSSAQGPHQETQYF. The DNA for the CDR3 is TGTGCCAGCAGCTTAGGTAGTTCAGCACAGGGGCCCCACCAAGAGACCCAGTACTTC.